This is a list of T cell receptor beta chains from one sample in a study of cytomegalovirus exposure and HLA in healthy donors. Sequencing was performed with immunoSEQ multiplex PCR; in TCRdb, only in-frame clones are kept and a portion is missing. The sample carries 200,000 to 250,000 clones, around four fifths recorded once. The sequenced sample was PBMCs. The receptor set was obtained from a middle-aged woman in good health and CMV-seronegative. CDR3s include the opening cysteine and the closing phenylalanine or tryptophan. Fields, in order: CDR3 protein, CDR3 DNA, J gene, V gene, clone size, D gene. D genes are given only for firm matches. Not every row has a clone size; where given, it reads once, few, many or a size class.

CDR3: CASSLTRQSREAFF; DNA: TGTGCCAGCTCACTGACCAGACAGAGCCGTGAAGCTTTCTTT; J: TRBJ1-1; V: TRBV18; size: NA; D: NA
CDR3: CASSSGQGRGLGQYF; DNA: TGTGCCAGCAGTTCCGGACAGGGGAGGGGCCTGGGGCAGTACTTC; J: TRBJ2-7; V: TRBV5-4; size: NA; D: TRBD1
CDR3: CASSYRTSGDTGELFF; DNA: TGTGCCAGCAGCTACCGGACTAGCGGAGACACCGGGGAGCTGTTTTTT; J: TRBJ2-2; V: TRBV7-2; size: NA; D: TRBD2
CDR3: CASSIGGLINSGANVLTF; DNA: TGTGCCAGTAGTATCGGGGGTCTTATCAACTCTGGGGCCAACGTCCTGACTTTC; J: TRBJ2-6; V: TRBV19; size: NA; D: NA
CDR3: CASSSLQGAFEQYF; DNA: TGTGCCAGCAGCTCGCTACAGGGGGCATTTGAGCAGTACTTC; J: TRBJ2-7; V: TRBV5-4; size: few; D: TRBD1
CDR3: CASSMAGGRSYEQYF; DNA: TGTGCCAGTAGTATGGCGGGAGGGCGCTCCTACGAGCAGTACTTC; J: TRBJ2-7; V: TRBV19; size: NA; D: TRBD2
CDR3: CASSRDLGQVSGNTIYF; DNA: TGTGCCAGCAGCCGAGATCTCGGACAGGTCTCTGGAAACACCATATATTTT; J: TRBJ1-3; V: TRBV14; size: NA; D: TRBD1
CDR3: CASSFGTVSYEQYF; DNA: TGTGCCAGCAGTTTCGGGACAGTCTCCTACGAGCAGTACTTC; J: TRBJ2-7; V: TRBV19; size: NA; D: TRBD1
CDR3: CASSPRASGQHTGELFF; DNA: TGTGCCAGCTCACCTCGCGCTAGCGGGCAGCACACCGGGGAGCTGTTTTTT; J: TRBJ2-2; V: TRBV18; size: NA; D: TRBD2
CDR3: CASSPSGSSYNEQFF; DNA: TGTGCCAGCAGCCCCAGCGGGAGCTCCTACAATGAGCAGTTCTTC; J: TRBJ2-1; V: TRBV7-9; size: NA; D: TRBD2
CDR3: CASSDSSGIYEQYF; DNA: TGCGCCAGCAGTGATAGTTCGGGGATCTACGAGCAGTACTTC; J: TRBJ2-7; V: TRBV10-2; size: NA; D: NA
CDR3: CASSFPGGPRNEQFF; DNA: TGTGCCAGCAGCTTCCCGGGAGGGCCGCGGAATGAGCAGTTCTTC; J: TRBJ2-1; V: TRBV5-4; size: NA; D: TRBD2
CDR3: CASQTGLAGTSGELFF; DNA: TGTGCCAGCCAAACCGGACTAGCGGGGACGAGCGGGGAGCTGTTTTTT; J: TRBJ2-2; V: TRBV27; size: NA; D: TRBD2
CDR3: CASSLTTTGATNEKLFF; DNA: TGCGCCAGCAGCCTAACTACGACAGGGGCAACTAATGAAAAACTGTTTTTT; J: TRBJ1-4; V: TRBV10-2; size: NA; D: TRBD1
CDR3: CASRSGVAGTDTQYF; DNA: TGTGCCAGCAGGTCAGGTGTAGCGGGTACGGATACGCAGTATTTT; J: TRBJ2-3; V: TRBV28; size: NA; D: TRBD2
CDR3: CASSQGTGSSQETQYF; DNA: TGCGCCAGCAGCCAGGGGACAGGGAGTTCACAAGAGACCCAGTACTTC; J: TRBJ2-5; V: TRBV4-1; size: NA; D: TRBD1
CDR3: CASTTSPPGTYAYEQYF; DNA: TGCGCCAGCACCACCTCCCCGCCAGGAACGTATGCCTACGAGCAGTACTTC; J: TRBJ2-7; V: TRBV5-1; size: NA; D: NA
CDR3: CASSLTGTSGLPAEFF; DNA: TGTGCCAGCAGCTTGACCGGGACTAGCGGCCTTCCGGCGGAGTTCTTC; J: TRBJ2-1; V: TRBV27; size: few; D: TRBD2
CDR3: CASSPSPLTRGDTQYF; DNA: TGTGCCAGCAGCCCAAGCCCTCTTACAAGGGGAGATACGCAGTATTTT; J: TRBJ2-3; V: TRBV4-2; size: few; D: NA
CDR3: CASSLDRGTDTQYF; DNA: TGTGCCAGCAGTTTAGACAGAGGCACAGATACGCAGTATTTT; J: TRBJ2-3; V: TRBV27; size: NA; D: NA
CDR3: CASGIAGNEQFF; DNA: TGTGCCAGCGGAATAGCGGGGAATGAGCAGTTCTTC; J: TRBJ2-1; V: TRBV27; size: NA; D: TRBD2
CDR3: CASSLGPVTEAFF; DNA: TGTGCCAGCAGCTTAGGCCCCGTCACTGAAGCTTTCTTT; J: TRBJ1-1; V: TRBV13; size: few; D: NA
CDR3: CASSYSSGRDYGYTF; DNA: TGTGCCAGCAGTTACTCAAGTGGGCGCGACTATGGCTACACCTTC; J: TRBJ1-2; V: TRBV6-6; size: few; D: NA
CDR3: CASSPSSSGTGDTQYF; DNA: TGTGCCAGCTCACCGTCTTCTAGCGGGACAGGTGATACGCAGTATTTT; J: TRBJ2-3; V: TRBV18; size: once; D: NA
CDR3: CASSDFPHNTNEQFF; DNA: TGTGCCAGCAGTGACTTTCCTCACAATACCAATGAGCAGTTCTTC; J: TRBJ2-1; V: TRBV6-4; size: NA; D: NA
CDR3: CASRSGGVSYGYTF; DNA: TGTGCCAGCAGGTCAGGGGGCGTATCGTATGGCTACACCTTC; J: TRBJ1-2; V: TRBV6-5; size: NA; D: TRBD1